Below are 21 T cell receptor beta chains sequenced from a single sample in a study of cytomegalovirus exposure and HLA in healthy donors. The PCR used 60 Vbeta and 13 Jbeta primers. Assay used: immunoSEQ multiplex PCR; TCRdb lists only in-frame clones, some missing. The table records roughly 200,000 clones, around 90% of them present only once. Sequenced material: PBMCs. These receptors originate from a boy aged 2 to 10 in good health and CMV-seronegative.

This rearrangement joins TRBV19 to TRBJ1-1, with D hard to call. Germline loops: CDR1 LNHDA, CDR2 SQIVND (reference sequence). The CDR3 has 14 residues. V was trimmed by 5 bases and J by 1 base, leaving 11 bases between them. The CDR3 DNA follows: TGTGCCAGTAGTTTCGAACATTGGAACACTGAAGCTTTCTTT. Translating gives CASSFEHWNTEAFF.

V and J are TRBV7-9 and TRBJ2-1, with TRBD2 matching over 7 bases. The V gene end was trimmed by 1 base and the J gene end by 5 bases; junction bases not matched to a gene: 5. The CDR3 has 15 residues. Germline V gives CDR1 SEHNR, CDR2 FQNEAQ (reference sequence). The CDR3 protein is CASSLGSSGHNEQFF. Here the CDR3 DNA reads TGTGCCAGCAGCTTAGGTTCTAGCGGTCACAATGAGCAGTTCTTC.

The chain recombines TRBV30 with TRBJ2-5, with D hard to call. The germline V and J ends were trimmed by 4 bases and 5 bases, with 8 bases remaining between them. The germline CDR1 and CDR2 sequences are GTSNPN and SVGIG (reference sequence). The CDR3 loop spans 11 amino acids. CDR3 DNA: TGTGCCTGGACGAGCTTCGAGACCCAGTACTTC. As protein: CAWTSFETQYF.

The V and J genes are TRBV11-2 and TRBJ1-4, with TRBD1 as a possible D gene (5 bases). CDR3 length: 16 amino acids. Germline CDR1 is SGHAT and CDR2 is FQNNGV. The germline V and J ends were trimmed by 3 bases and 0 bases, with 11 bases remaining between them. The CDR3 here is CASSFAGFPTNEKLFF. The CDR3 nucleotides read TGTGCCAGCAGCTTTGCAGGGTTCCCAACTAATGAAAAACTGTTTTTT. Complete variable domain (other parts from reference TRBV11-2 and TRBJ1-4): EAGVAQSPRYKIIEKRQSVAFWCNPISGHATLYWYQQILGQGPKLLIQFQNNGVVDDSQLPKDRFSAERLKGVDSTLKIQPAKLEDSAVYLCASSFAGFPTNEKLFFGSGTQLSVL.

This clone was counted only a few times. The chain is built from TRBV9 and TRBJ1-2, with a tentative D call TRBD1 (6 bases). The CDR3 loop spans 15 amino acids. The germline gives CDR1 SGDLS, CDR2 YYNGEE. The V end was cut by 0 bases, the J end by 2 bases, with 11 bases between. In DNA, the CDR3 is TGTGCCAGCAGCGTAGATCCAGGGGAGAACTATGGCTACACCTTC. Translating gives CASSVDPGENYGYTF.

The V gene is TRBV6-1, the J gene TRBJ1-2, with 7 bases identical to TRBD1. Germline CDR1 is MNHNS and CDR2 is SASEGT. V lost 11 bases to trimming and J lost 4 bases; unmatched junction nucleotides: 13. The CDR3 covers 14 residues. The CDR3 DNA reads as TGTGCCCTAACCCTAAAGACAGGGCCCTATGGCTACACCTTC. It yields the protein CALTLKTGPYGYTF.

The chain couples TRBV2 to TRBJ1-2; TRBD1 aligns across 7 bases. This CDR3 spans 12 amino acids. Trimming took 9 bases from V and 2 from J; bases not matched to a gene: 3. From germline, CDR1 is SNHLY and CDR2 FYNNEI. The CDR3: CARGTENYGYTF. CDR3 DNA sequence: TGTGCCAGGGGGACAGAGAACTATGGCTACACCTTC. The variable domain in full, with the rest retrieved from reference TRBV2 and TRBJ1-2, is EPEVTQTPSHQVTQMGQEVILRCVPISNHLYFYWYRQILGQKVEFLVSFYNNEISEKSEIFDDQFSVERPDGSNFTLKIRSTKLEDSAMYFCARGTENYGYTFGSGTRLTVV.

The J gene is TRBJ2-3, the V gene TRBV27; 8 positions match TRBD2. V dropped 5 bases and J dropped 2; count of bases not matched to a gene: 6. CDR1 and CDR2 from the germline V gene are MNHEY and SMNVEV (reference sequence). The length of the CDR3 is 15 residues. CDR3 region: CASSALRGVTDTQYF. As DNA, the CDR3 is TGTGCCAGCAGTGCGCTGCGGGGGGTCACAGATACGCAGTATTTT.

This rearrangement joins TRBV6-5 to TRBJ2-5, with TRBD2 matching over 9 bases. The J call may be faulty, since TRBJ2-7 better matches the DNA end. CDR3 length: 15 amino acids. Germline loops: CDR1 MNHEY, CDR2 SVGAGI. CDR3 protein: CASSYERTSDYEQYF. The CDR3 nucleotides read TGTGCCAGCAGTTACGAGCGGACTAGCGACTACGAGCAGTACTTC.

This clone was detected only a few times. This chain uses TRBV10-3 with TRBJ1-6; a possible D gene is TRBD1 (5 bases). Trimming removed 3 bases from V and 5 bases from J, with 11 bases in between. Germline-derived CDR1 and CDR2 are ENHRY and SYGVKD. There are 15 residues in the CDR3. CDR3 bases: TGTGCCATCAGTGATCGGGGGACGAATAATTCACCCCTCCACTTT. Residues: CAISDRGTNNSPLHF.

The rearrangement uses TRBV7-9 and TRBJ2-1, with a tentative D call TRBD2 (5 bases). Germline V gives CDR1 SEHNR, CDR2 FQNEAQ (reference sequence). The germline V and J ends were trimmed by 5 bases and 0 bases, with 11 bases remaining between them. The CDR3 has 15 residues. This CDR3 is CASSPERSSYNEQFF. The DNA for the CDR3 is TGTGCCAGCAGCCCTGAGCGGAGCTCCTACAATGAGCAGTTCTTC.

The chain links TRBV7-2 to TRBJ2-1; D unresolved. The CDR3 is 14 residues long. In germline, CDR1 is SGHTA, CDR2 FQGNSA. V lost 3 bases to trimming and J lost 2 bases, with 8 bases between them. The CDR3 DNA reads TGTGCCAGCAGCTTCCGTCTCGCCTACAATGAGCAGTTCTTC. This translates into CASSFRLAYNEQFF. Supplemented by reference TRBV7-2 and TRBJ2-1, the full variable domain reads GAGVSQSPSNKVTEKGKDVELRCDPISGHTALYWYRQSLGQGLEFLIYFQGNSAPDKSGLPSDRFSAERTGGSVSTLTIQRTQQEDSAVYLCASSFRLAYNEQFFGPGTRLTVL.

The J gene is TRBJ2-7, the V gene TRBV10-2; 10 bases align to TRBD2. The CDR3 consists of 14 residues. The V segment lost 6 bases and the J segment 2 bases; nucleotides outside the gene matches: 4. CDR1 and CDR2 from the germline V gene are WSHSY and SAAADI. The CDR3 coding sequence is TGCGCCAGCAGGCAAGCGGGGGGGCCCTACGAGCAGTACTTC. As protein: CASRQAGGPYEQYF.

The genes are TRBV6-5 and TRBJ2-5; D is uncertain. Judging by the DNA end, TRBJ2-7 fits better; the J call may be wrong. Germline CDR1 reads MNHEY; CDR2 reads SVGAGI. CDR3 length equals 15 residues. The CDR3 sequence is CASSYTPATDYEQYF. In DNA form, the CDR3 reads TGTGCCAGCAGTTACACACCAGCAACTGACTACGAGCAGTACTTC.

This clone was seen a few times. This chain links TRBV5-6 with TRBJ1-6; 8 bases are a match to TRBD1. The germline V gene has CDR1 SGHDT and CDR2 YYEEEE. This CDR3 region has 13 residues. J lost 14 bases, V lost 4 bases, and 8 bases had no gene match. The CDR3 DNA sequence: TGTGCCAGCAGCCCCGGGACAGGCGGTTCCCTCCACTTT. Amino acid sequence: CASSPGTGGSLHF.

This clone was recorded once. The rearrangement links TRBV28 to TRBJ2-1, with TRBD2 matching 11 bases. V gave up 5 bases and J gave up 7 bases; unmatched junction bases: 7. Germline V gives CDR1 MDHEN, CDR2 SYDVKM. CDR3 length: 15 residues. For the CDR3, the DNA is TGTGCCAGCAGTGACCTAGCGGGAGGCTGGAATGAGCAGTTCTTC. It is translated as CASSDLAGGWNEQFF. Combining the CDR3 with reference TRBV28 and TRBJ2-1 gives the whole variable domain DVKVTQSSRYLVKRTGEKVFLECVQDMDHENMFWYRQDPGLGLRLIYFSYDVKMKEKGDIPEGYSVSREKKERFSLILESASTNQTSMYLCASSDLAGGWNEQFFGPGTRLTVL.

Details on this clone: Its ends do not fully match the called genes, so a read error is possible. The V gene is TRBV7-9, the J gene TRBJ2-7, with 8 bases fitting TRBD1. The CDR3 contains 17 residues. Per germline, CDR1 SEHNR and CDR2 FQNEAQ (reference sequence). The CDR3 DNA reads TGTTCCAGCAGCGATCGGACAGGGTACTTTTCCAGGGGCGAGCAGTACTTC. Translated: CSSSDRTGYFSRGEQYF.

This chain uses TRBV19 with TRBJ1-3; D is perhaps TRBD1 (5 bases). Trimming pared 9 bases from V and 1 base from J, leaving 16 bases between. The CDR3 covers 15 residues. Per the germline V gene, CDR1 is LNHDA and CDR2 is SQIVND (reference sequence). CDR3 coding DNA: TGTGCCAGCCACAGGAAGACAGTTTCTGGAAACACCATATATTTT. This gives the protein CASHRKTVSGNTIYF. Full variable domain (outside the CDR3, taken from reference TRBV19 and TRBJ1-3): DGGITQSPKYLFRKEGQNVTLSCEQNLNHDAMYWYRQDPGQGLRLIYYSQIVNDFQKGDIAEGYSVSREKKESFPLTVTSAQKNPTAFYLCASHRKTVSGNTIYFGEGSWLTVV.

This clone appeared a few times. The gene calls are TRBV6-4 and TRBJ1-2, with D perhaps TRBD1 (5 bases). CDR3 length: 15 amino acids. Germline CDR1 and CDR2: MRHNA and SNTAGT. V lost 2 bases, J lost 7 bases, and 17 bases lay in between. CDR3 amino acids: CASSDQVGGLTGYTF. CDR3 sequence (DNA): TGTGCCAGCAGTGACCAAGTCGGGGGTTTGACTGGCTACACCTTC.

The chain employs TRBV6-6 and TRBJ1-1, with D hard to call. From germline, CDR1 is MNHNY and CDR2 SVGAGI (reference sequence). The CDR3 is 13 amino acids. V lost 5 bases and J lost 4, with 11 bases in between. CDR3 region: CASSRIGVTEAFF. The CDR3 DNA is TGTGCCAGCAGTCGAATCGGGGTCACTGAAGCTTTCTTT.

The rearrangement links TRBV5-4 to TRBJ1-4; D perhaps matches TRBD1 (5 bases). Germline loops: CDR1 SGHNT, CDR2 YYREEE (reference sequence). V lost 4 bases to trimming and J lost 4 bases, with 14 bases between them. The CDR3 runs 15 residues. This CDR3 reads CASSQARRDNEKLFF. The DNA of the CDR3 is TGTGCCAGCAGCCAAGCCCGCAGGGATAATGAAAAACTGTTTTTT.